The TCR beta chain under discussion was sequenced for a study of T cells expressing NK-cell markers. Study at large: It was sorted CD3+CD56+NKG2C+, CD3+CD56+NKG2C- and CD3+CD56-NKG2C+ T cells that supplied the TCR beta repertoires. Eight donors were sequenced, seven testing HCMV-seropositive and one testing seronegative. Study-wide points: The HCMV specificity of the expanded NKG2C+ T cell clones stayed unresolved.

A word on this clonotype: Its matching antigen is unknown.

The CDR3 loop spans 16 amino acids. Germline CDR1 reads MNHNS; CDR2 reads SASEGT. TCRdb re-called the 5' RACE reads and shows each CDR3 protein once, DNA omitted. The record lists over 150,000 distinct CDR3 sequences, of which the ten most abundant hold 37%. The sequencing sample was made of blood T cells: a sorted CD56 or NKG2C T cell subset, CD4+ or CD8+ T cells, or bulk PBMC T cells (not recorded which). The genes are TRBV6-1 and TRBJ2-1; TCRdb gives TRBD2 as the D gene, but with no DNA this cannot be confirmed. This sequence was found in a woman aged 45-59 years in good health. The CDR3 sequence is CASSEDSLAGGEVQFF.